Listed below are T cell receptor beta chains from one sample, sequenced in a study of CD8+ T cells in alopecia areata. Here immunoSEQ multiplex PCR was the method, and the copy in TCRdb shows in-frame clones only, minus some. This table has fewer than 250,000 clones, less than 50% appearing once. The starting material was CD4+ T cells sorted from blood, obtained at approximately week 36, from a patient treated with tofacitinib. These receptors were obtained from a human donor with alopecia areata. Both conserved end residues are part of each CDR3. The D gene is left open where the match is weak. Clone size, where shown, is once, few, many, or a class for clones that have expanded.

TRBJ2-5,few,-,TRBV9,14,TGTGCCAGCAGTAGAGTTCCCGCAGGGGAGACCCAGTACTTC,CASSRVPAGETQYF
TRBJ1-5,few,-,TRBV5-6,10,TGTGCTCCTGGCCCCTCGGCCCAGCATTTT,CAPGPSAQHF
TRBJ2-1,-,TRBD2,TRBV6-5,15,TGTGCCAGCAGTTCTATAGCGGGGTACTACAATGAGCAGTTCTTC,CASSSIAGYYNEQFF
TRBJ2-1,-,-,TRBV5-1,16,TGCGCCAGCAGCTTGAGGGCGCAGGGTCCCTACAATGAGCAGTTCTTC,CASSLRAQGPYNEQFF
TRBJ1-2,-,-,TRBV18,15,TGTGCCAGCTCACCACTAAAGGACCTCAACTATGGCTACACCTTC,CASSPLKDLNYGYTF
TRBJ2-7,few,-,TRBV28,13,TGTGCCAGCGCACGAGGCGGCTTCTACGAGCAGTACTTC,CASARGGFYEQYF
TRBJ1-3,-,-,TRBV29-1,13,TGCAGCGTCGCCCGGGGAACTGGAAACACCATATATTTT,CSVARGTGNTIYF
TRBJ2-7,few,-,TRBV7-8,14,TGTGCCAGCAGCTTAGCGGGCAGGGAAGGCACGCAGTACTTC,CASSLAGREGTQYF
TRBJ2-7,-,TRBD2,TRBV5-4,15,TGTGCCAGCAGCTTTCTAGCGGGAGGGCCCGTCGAGCAGTACTTC,CASSFLAGGPVEQYF
TRBJ2-2,few,-,TRBV5-6,14,TGTGCCAGCAGCTTGGAACGTATCGCCGGGGAGCTGTTTTTT,CASSLERIAGELFF
TRBJ1-2,-,-,TRBV6-5,14,TGTGCCAGCAGTCAACGTACAGGGATTGGGGGCTACACCTTC,CASSQRTGIGGYTF
TRBJ1-1,-,TRBD1,TRBV29-1,16,TGCAGCGTCTTGACAGGGACTCTCGCACGGAACACTGAAGCTTTCTTT,CSVLTGTLARNTEAFF
TRBJ1-3,-,TRBD1,TRBV9,16,TGTGCCAGCAGCGTAGGAACGACAGGGGCTGGAAACACCATATATTTT,CASSVGTTGAGNTIYF
TRBJ2-3,few,-,TRBV29-1,12,TGCAGCGTTTCGAAGATGGCGGATACGCAGTATTTT,CSVSKMADTQYF
TRBJ1-5,once,-,TRBV4-1,12,TGCGCCAGCAGCCCGGAACAGGGGCCCCAGCATTTT,CASSPEQGPQHF
TRBJ2-1,-,TRBD2,TRBV6-4,15,TGTGCCAGCAGATCAGGACTAGCGGGAGAGAATGAGCAGTTCTTC,CASRSGLAGENEQFF
TRBJ2-1,few,-,TRBV6-5,11,TGTGCCAGCAGTGAATGGAGGGGGCAGTTCTTC,CASSEWRGQFF
TRBJ1-5,-,-,TRBV30,14,TGTGCCTGCAATGGGGGGCGAGTGGATCAGCCCCAGCATTTT,CACNGGRVDQPQHF
TRBJ2-3,few,TRBD1,TRBV29-1,15,TGCAGCGTTGAAAGGACGGGACAGAAAACAGATACGCAGTATTTT,CSVERTGQKTDTQYF
TRBJ2-7,many,-,TRBV15,12,TGTGCCACCGGGACCGAGACCTACGAGCAGTACTTC,CATGTETYEQYF
TRBJ2-3,-,-,TRBV27,15,TGTGCCAGCAGTCCCTCTGGGGCAGGGTGGGCTACGCAGTATTTT,CASSPSGAGWATQYF
TRBJ1-2,once,-,TRBV30,10,TGTGCCGGGGGAGATAGGGAAAGTCACTTC,CAGGDRESHF
TRBJ1-4,-,-,TRBV5-1,15,TGCGCCAGCAGCGGCGGCAGGGCAATTAATGAAAAACTGTTTTTT,CASSGGRAINEKLFF
TRBJ2-7,-,TRBD1,TRBV7-9,11,TGTGCCAGCAGCTTGGACAGGTTGCAGTACTTC,CASSLDRLQYF
TRBJ2-1,-,TRBD1,TRBV25-1,13,TGTGCCAGTACCATCGGACAGGGCAATGAGCAGTTCTTC,CASTIGQGNEQFF
TRBJ2-5,-,TRBD2,TRBV9,15,TGTGCCAGCACCCGGGGCGGGAGCTTCCAAGAGACCCAGTACTTC,CASTRGGSFQETQYF
TRBJ2-5,-,-,TRBV7-6,16,TGTGCCAGCAGCTTAGTTGGCCAGGGGATGAAAGAGACCCAGTACTTC,CASSLVGQGMKETQYF